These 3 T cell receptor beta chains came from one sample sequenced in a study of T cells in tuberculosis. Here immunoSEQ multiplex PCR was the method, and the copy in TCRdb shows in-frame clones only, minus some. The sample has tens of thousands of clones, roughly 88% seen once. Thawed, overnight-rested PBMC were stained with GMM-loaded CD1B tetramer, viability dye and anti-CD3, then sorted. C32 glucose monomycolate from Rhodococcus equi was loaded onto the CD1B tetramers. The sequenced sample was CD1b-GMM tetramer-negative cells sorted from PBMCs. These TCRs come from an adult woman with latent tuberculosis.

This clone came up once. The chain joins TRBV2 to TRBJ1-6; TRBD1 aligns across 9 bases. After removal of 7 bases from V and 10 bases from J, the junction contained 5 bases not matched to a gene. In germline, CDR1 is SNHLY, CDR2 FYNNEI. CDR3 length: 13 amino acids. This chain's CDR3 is CASKGQGFSPLHF. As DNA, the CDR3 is TGTGCCAGCAAGGGACAGGGATTCTCACCCCTCCACTTT.

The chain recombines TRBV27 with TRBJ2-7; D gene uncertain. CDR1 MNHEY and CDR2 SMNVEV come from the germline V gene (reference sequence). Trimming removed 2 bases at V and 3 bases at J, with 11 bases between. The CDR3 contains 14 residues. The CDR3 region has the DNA TGTGCCAGCAGTTTAAAAGGAATGGGCTACGAGCAGTACGTC. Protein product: CASSLKGMGYEQYV.

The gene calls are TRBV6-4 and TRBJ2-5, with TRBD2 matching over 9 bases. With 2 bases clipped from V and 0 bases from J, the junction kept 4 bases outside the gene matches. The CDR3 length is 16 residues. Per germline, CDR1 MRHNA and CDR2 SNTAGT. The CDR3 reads CASSDLRGGYQETQYF. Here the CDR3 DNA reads TGTGCCAGCAGTGACCTGCGGGGGGGGTACCAAGAGACCCAGTACTTC.